A single sample is the source of the 2 T cell receptor beta chains below, sequenced in a study of blood T cell repertoires in COVID-19. Method: immunoSEQ multiplex PCR; TCRdb's copy keeps in-frame clones and lacks some. The data show 100,000 to 120,000 clones, with about 87% seen just once and approximately 4.4% held by the top ten. The sequencing sample was made of peripheral blood. The receptor source for this set is a woman between 50 and 59 years old with acute or convalescent COVID-19.

The chain couples TRBV4-1 to TRBJ2-7, with 11 bases identical to TRBD2. The V segment lost 1 base and the J segment 0 bases; nucleotides outside the gene matches: 5. The CDR3 totals 17 residues. CDR1 and CDR2 from the germline V gene are MGHRA and YSYEKL. CDR3 sequence: CASSQVLAGGLSYEQYF. CDR3 DNA sequence: TGCGCCAGCAGCCAAGTCCTAGCGGGGGGCCTCTCCTACGAGCAGTACTTC.

The chain's CDR3 is CASSLGGGRGQGEAFF. CDR3 sequence (DNA): TGTGCCAGCAGTTTAGGGGGTGGCAGGGGGCAAGGTGAAGCTTTCTTT. This sequence joins TRBV28 and TRBJ1-1, with 8 bases that match TRBD1. Trimming cost V 2 bases and J 7 bases; bases outside gene matches: 12. Germline loops: CDR1 MDHEN, CDR2 SYDVKM. The CDR3 consists of 16 residues.